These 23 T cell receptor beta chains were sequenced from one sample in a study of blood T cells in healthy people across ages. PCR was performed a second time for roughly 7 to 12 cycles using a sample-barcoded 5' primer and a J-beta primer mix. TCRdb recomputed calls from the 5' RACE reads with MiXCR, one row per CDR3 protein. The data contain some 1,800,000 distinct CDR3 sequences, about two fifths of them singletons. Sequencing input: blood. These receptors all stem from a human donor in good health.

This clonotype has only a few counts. CDR3 sequence: CASSHPDADTQYF. CDR3 DNA: TGCGCCAGCAGCCACCCGGACGCAGATACGCAGTATTTT. This sequence joins TRBV5-1 and TRBJ2-3, with D unclear. This CDR3 spans 13 amino acids. The germline V and J ends were trimmed by 4 bases and 4 bases, with 10 bases remaining between them. Germline V gene sequence: CDR1 SGHRS, CDR2 YFSETQ.

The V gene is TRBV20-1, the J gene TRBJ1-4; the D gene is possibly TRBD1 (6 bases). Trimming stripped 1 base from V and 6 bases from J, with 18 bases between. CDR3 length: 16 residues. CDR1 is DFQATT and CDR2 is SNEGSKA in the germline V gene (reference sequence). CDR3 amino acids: CSARATSPGQYEKLFF. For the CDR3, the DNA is TGCAGTGCTAGAGCTACCTCCCCCGGACAGTATGAAAAACTGTTTTTT.

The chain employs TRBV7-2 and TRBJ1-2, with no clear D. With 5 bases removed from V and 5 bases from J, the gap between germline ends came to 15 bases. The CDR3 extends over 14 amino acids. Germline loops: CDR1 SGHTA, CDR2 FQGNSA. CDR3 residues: CASSPECGFYGYTF. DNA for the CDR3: TGTGCCAGCAGCCCCGAATGTGGATTTTATGGCTACACCTTC.

The CDR3 protein is CASSQTNSGNTIYF. CDR3 coding DNA: TGTGCCAGCAGTCAGACAAACTCTGGAAACACCATATATTTT. The V call is TRBV28, the J call TRBJ1-3; D ambiguous. V lost 5 bases and J lost 0, with 8 bases in between. CDR1 is MDHEN and CDR2 is SYDVKM in the germline V gene. The CDR3 is made up of 14 amino acids.

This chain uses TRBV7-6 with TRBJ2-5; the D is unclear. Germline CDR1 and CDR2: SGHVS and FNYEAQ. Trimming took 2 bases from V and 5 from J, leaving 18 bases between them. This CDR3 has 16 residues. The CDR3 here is CASSLNSWAVRETQYF. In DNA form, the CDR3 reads TGTGCCAGCAGCTTAAATAGTTGGGCAGTAAGGGAGACCCAGTACTTC.

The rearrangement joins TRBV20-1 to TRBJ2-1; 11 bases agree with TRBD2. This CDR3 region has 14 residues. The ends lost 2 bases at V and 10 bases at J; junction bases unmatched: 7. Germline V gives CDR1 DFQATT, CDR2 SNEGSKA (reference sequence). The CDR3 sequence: CSARSSGGSWEQFF. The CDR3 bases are TGCAGTGCTAGATCTAGCGGGGGGTCTTGGGAGCAGTTCTTC.

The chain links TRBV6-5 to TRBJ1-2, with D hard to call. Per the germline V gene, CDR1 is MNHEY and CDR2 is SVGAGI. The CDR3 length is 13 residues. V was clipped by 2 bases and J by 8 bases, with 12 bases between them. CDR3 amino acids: CASSYGLRSGYTF. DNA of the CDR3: TGTGCCAGCAGTTACGGTTTGAGATCGGGCTACACCTTC.

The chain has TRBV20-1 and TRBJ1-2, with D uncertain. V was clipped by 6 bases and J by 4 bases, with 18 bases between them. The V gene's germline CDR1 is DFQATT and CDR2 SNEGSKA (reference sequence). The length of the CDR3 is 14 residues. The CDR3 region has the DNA TGCAGTGCCGCCCCAGATGAGGTGGGCTATGGCTACACCTTC. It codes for CSAAPDEVGYGYTF.

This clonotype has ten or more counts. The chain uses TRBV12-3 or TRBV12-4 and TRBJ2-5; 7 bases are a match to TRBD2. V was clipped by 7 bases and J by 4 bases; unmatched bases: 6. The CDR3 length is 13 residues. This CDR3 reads CASTLGGGETQYF. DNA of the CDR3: TGTGCCAGCACCCTTGGGGGGGGAGAGACCCAGTACTTC.

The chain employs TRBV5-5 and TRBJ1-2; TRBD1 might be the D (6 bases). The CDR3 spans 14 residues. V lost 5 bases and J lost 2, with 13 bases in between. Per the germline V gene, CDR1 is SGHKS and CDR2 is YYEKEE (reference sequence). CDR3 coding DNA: TGTGCCAGCAGACGCACTAGGGGGAACTATGGCTACACCTTC. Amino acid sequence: CASRRTRGNYGYTF. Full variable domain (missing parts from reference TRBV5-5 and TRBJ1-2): DAGVTQSPTHLIKTRGQQVTLRCSPISGHKSVSWYQQVLGQGPQFIFQYYEKEERGRGNFPDRFSARQFPNYSSELNVNALLLGDSALYLCASRRTRGNYGYTFGSGTRLTVV.

The CDR3 DNA is TGCAGCGTTGTTGTCGGGGGGGCCTACAATGAGCAGTTCTTC. Amino acids: CSVVVGGAYNEQFF. The chain links TRBV29-1 to TRBJ2-1, with TRBD2 matching over 8 bases. The CDR3 loop spans 14 amino acids. V shed 4 bases, J shed 2 bases, and the junction held 4 bases outside the gene matches. Germline loops: CDR1 SQVTM, CDR2 ANQGSEA.

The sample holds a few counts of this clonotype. The CDR3 region is CASSEGGASWDEQFF. CDR3 DNA: TGTGCCAGCAGTGAGGGGGGGGCATCTTGGGATGAGCAGTTCTTC. This chain connects TRBV6-1 to TRBJ2-1, with a possible D match to TRBD2 (7 bases). The CDR3 length is 15 residues. Trimming left V 3 bases short and J 8 bases short, with 17 bases between. Germline V gene sequence: CDR1 MNHNS, CDR2 SASEGT.

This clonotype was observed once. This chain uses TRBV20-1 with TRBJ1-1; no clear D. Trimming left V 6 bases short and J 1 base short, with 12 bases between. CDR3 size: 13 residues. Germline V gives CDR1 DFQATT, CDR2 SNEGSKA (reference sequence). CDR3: CSATSRGNTEAFF. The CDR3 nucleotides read TGCAGTGCCACATCTCGGGGGAACACTGAAGCTTTCTTT.

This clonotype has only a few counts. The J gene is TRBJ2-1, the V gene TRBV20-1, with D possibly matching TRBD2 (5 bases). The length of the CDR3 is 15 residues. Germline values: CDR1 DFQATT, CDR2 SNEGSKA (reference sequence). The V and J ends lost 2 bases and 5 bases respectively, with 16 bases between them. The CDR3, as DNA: TGCAGTGCTAGATCTTCGTGGGGAGCCCACAATGAGCAGTTCTTC. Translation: CSARSSWGAHNEQFF.

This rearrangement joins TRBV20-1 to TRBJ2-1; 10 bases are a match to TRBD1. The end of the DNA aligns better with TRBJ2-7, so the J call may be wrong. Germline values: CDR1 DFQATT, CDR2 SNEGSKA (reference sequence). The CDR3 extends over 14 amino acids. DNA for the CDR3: TGCAGTGCTAGAGGGGGACAGGGGTTGCACGAGCAGTACTTC. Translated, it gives CSARGGQGLHEQYF.

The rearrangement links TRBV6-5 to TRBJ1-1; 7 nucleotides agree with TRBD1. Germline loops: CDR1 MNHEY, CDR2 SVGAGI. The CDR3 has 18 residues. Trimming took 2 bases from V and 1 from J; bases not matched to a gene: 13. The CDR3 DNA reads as TGTGCCAGCAGTTACCCACCTGACAGGGCCCCATGGAACACTGAAGCTTTCTTT. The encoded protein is CASSYPPDRAPWNTEAFF.

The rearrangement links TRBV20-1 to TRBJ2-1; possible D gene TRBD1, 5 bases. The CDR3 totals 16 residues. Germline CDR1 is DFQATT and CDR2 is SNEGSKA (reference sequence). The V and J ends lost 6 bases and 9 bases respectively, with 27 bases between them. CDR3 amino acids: CSAAAAAKGIVGEQFF. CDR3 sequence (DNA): TGCAGTGCCGCGGCTGCTGCCAAGGGGATCGTAGGTGAGCAGTTCTTC.

CDR3 sequence reads: CSARDLNNSPLHF. The CDR3 nucleotides are TGCAGTGCTAGAGATCTAAATAATTCACCCCTCCACTTT. V usage is TRBV20-1 and J usage is TRBJ1-6; the D is unclear. The CDR3 is 13 amino acids. Germline assignment: CDR1 DFQATT and CDR2 SNEGSKA (reference sequence). The ends were cut back, 0 bases at V and 5 bases at J, with 5 bases in the middle.

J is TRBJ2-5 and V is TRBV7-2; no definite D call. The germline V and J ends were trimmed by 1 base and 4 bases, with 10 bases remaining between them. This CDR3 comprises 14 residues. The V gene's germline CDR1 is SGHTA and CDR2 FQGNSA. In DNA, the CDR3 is TGTGCCAGCAGCTTAGTGAACTTCGTAGAGACCCAGTACTTC. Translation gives CASSLVNFVETQYF.

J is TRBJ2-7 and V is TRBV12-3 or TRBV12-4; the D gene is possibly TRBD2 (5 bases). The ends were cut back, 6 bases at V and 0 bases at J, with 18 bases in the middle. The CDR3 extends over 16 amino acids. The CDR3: CASSRGFRTVSYEQYF. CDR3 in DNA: TGTGCCAGCAGCCGGGGATTTCGAACCGTCTCCTACGAGCAGTACTTC.

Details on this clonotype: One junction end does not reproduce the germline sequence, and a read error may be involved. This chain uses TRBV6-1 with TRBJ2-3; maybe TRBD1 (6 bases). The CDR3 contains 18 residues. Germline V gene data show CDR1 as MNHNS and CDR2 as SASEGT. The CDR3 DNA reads TGTGCCAGCACTGAAACTCTGAATGAGGGGGTTAGCACAGATACGCAGTATTTT. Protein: CASTETLNEGVSTDTQYF.

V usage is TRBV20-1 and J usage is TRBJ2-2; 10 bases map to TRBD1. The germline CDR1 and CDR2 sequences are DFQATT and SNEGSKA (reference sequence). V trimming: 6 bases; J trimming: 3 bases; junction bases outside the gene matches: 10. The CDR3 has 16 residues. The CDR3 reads CSAEDRGRRDTGELFF. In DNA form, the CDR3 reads TGCAGTGCAGAAGACAGGGGGCGGCGGGACACCGGGGAGCTGTTTTTT.

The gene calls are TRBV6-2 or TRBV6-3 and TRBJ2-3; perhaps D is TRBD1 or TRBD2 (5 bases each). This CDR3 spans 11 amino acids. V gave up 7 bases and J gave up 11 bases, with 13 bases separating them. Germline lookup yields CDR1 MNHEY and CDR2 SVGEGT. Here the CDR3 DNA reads TGTGCCAGCACTCAGGGAGCTATGCAGTATTTT. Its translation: CASTQGAMQYF.